These T cell receptor beta chains were read from a single sample in a study of shared clonotypes between healthy human individuals. The repertoire was sequenced with immunoSEQ multiplex PCR; TCRdb's copy has only in-frame clones and lacks some. The table has more than 450,000 clones, approximately 85% seen once. The sequencing sample was made of PBMCs. All receptors come from a woman in her thirties or forties in good health. Some clones in this sample may be carry-over from other donors' samples. CDR3s include the opening cysteine and the closing phenylalanine or tryptophan. A D gene is named only where the DNA matches it firmly. Only part of the rows carry a size: once, few, many, or a class if the clone is expanded.

clone_size: .
v_call: TRBV29-1
d_call: .
j_call: TRBJ2-5
cdr3_length: 12
cdr3_aa: CSVEPYQETQYF
cdr3_nt: TGCAGCGTTGAACCGTACCAAGAGACCCAGTACTTC

clone_size: .
v_call: TRBV27
d_call: TRBD2
j_call: TRBJ2-2
cdr3_length: 15
cdr3_aa: CASTSGTSGRGELFF
cdr3_nt: TGTGCCAGCACCTCCGGGACTAGCGGACGGGGGGAGCTGTTTTTT

clone_size: .
v_call: TRBV4-2
d_call: .
j_call: TRBJ1-4
cdr3_length: 16
cdr3_aa: CASSQGGGGGDEKLFF
cdr3_nt: TGTGCCAGCAGCCAGGGCGGAGGGGGGGGAGATGAAAAACTGTTTTTT

clone_size: .
v_call: TRBV7-6
d_call: TRBD2
j_call: TRBJ2-5
cdr3_length: 14
cdr3_aa: CASSGSAGVETQYF
cdr3_nt: TGTGCCAGCAGCGGGTCGGCGGGAGTAGAGACCCAGTACTTC

clone_size: few
v_call: TRBV5-1
d_call: TRBD1
j_call: TRBJ1-1
cdr3_length: 14
cdr3_aa: CASSSGQGGTEAFF
cdr3_nt: TGCGCCAGCAGCTCGGGACAGGGAGGAACTGAAGCTTTCTTT

clone_size: .
v_call: TRBV28
d_call: TRBD1
j_call: TRBJ1-1
cdr3_length: 14
cdr3_aa: CASSSTGGGTEAFF
cdr3_nt: TGTGCCAGCAGTTCCACAGGGGGCGGCACTGAAGCTTTCTTT

clone_size: once
v_call: TRBV28
d_call: .
j_call: TRBJ1-2
cdr3_length: 14
cdr3_aa: CASSLIGVTRGYTF
cdr3_nt: TGTGCCAGCAGTTTAATTGGGGTGACCAGGGGCTACACCTTC

clone_size: once
v_call: TRBV28
d_call: .
j_call: TRBJ2-3
cdr3_length: 13
cdr3_aa: CAIGRDKRHTQYF
cdr3_nt: TGTGCCATTGGCCGGGACAAGCGGCATACGCAGTATTTT

clone_size: many
v_call: TRBV12-2
d_call: .
j_call: TRBJ2-7
cdr3_length: 18
cdr3_aa: CASRSARVGDRGNYEQYF
cdr3_nt: TGTGCAAGTCGCTCCGCCAGGGTGGGGGACAGGGGTAACTACGAGCAGTACTTC

clone_size: .
v_call: TRBV7-9
d_call: TRBD2
j_call: TRBJ2-5
cdr3_length: 15
cdr3_aa: CASSLLAGALETQYF
cdr3_nt: TGTGCCAGCAGTTTACTAGCGGGAGCCCTCGAGACCCAGTACTTC

clone_size: once
v_call: TRBV30
d_call: TRBD1
j_call: TRBJ1-3
cdr3_length: 16
cdr3_aa: CAWSVTGQGTGNTIYF
cdr3_nt: TGTGCCTGGAGTGTCACGGGACAGGGTACTGGAAACACCATATATTTT

clone_size: .
v_call: TRBV7-2
d_call: .
j_call: TRBJ2-3
cdr3_length: 11
cdr3_aa: CASSPTDTQYF
cdr3_nt: TGTGCCAGCAGCCCGACAGATACGCAGTATTTT

clone_size: .
v_call: TRBV19
d_call: TRBD1
j_call: TRBJ1-5
cdr3_length: 15
cdr3_aa: CASSPTGGRNQPQHF
cdr3_nt: TGTGCCAGTAGCCCGACAGGGGGCCGCAATCAGCCCCAGCATTTT

clone_size: .
v_call: TRBV28
d_call: .
j_call: TRBJ1-2
cdr3_length: 16
cdr3_aa: CASSPLSGTTNYGYTF
cdr3_nt: TGTGCCAGCAGTCCCCTTTCCGGGACAACAAACTATGGCTACACCTTC

clone_size: .
v_call: TRBV10-3
d_call: TRBD2
j_call: TRBJ2-1
cdr3_length: 18
cdr3_aa: CAISEKGASREGLYEQFF
cdr3_nt: TGTGCCATCAGTGAAAAGGGCGCTTCGCGGGAGGGCCTCTATGAGCAGTTCTTC

clone_size: .
v_call: TRBV6-6
d_call: TRBD1
j_call: TRBJ2-7
cdr3_length: 15
cdr3_aa: CASSQPGQGPYEQYF
cdr3_nt: TGTGCCAGCAGTCAACCGGGACAGGGGCCCTACGAGCAGTACTTC

clone_size: many
v_call: TRBV18
d_call: .
j_call: TRBJ2-7
cdr3_length: 15
cdr3_aa: CASSPTPTTTYEQYF
cdr3_nt: TGTGCCAGCTCACCTACCCCCACCACTACCTACGAGCAGTACTTC

clone_size: .
v_call: TRBV27
d_call: .
j_call: TRBJ1-5
cdr3_length: 15
cdr3_aa: CASSSSGQSNQPQHF
cdr3_nt: TGTGCCAGCAGTTCATCAGGGCAGTCCAATCAGCCCCAGCATTTT

clone_size: .
v_call: TRBV30
d_call: .
j_call: TRBJ1-1
cdr3_length: 14
cdr3_aa: CAWSELEGFTEAFF
cdr3_nt: TGTGCCTGGAGTGAGCTGGAGGGGTTCACTGAAGCTTTCTTT

clone_size: .
v_call: TRBV29-1
d_call: .
j_call: TRBJ2-7
cdr3_length: 12
cdr3_aa: CSVTGGGYEQYF
cdr3_nt: TGCAGCGTGACTGGTGGAGGCTACGAGCAGTACTTC

clone_size: once
v_call: TRBV2
d_call: .
j_call: TRBJ2-7
cdr3_length: 13
cdr3_aa: CASSVRLGYEQYF
cdr3_nt: TGTGCCAGCAGTGTACGACTCGGGTACGAGCAGTACTTC

clone_size: once
v_call: TRBV5-1
d_call: .
j_call: TRBJ1-2
cdr3_length: 15
cdr3_aa: CASSLNSGKNYGYTF
cdr3_nt: TGCGCCAGCAGCTTGAATTCAGGGAAAAACTATGGCTACACCTTC

clone_size: .
v_call: TRBV5-1
d_call: .
j_call: TRBJ1-3
cdr3_length: 18
cdr3_aa: CASSLEGGGIFSGNTIYF
cdr3_nt: TGCGCCAGCAGCTTGGAGGGAGGGGGGATTTTCTCTGGAAACACCATATATTTT

clone_size: once
v_call: TRBV28
d_call: .
j_call: TRBJ2-3
cdr3_length: 15
cdr3_aa: CASPPRDRSTDTQYF
cdr3_nt: TGTGCCAGCCCCCCGCGTGACAGGAGCACAGATACGCAGTATTTT

clone_size: .
v_call: TRBV29-1
d_call: TRBD1
j_call: TRBJ1-5
cdr3_length: 15
cdr3_aa: CSVAVTGDSNQPQHF
cdr3_nt: TGCAGCGTCGCGGTTACAGGGGATAGCAATCAGCCCCAGCATTTT

clone_size: .
v_call: TRBV5-5
d_call: .
j_call: TRBJ2-3
cdr3_length: 14
cdr3_aa: CASIPTRLADTQYF
cdr3_nt: TGTGCCAGCATCCCTACAAGGTTAGCAGATACGCAGTATTTT

clone_size: .
v_call: TRBV19
d_call: TRBD1
j_call: TRBJ2-7
cdr3_length: 15
cdr3_aa: CASSILGQGSYEQYF
cdr3_nt: TGTGCCAGTAGTATTCTGGGACAGGGATCCTACGAGCAGTACTTC